Each of the 27 T cell receptor beta chains below was sequenced from the same sample in a study of blood T cell repertoires in COVID-19. Clones were sequenced by immunoSEQ multiplex PCR, and TCRdb holds only the in-frame ones, with some missing. The sample shows over 85,000 clones, over 80% of them seen only once. Sequencing input: peripheral blood. All receptors come from a man aged 45-65 years with acute or convalescent COVID-19.

The rearrangement uses TRBV14 and TRBJ2-3; a weak D match, TRBD2 (6 bases). The CDR3 loop spans 16 amino acids. Trimming removed 0 bases at V and 1 base at J, with 11 bases between. From germline, CDR1 is SGHDN and CDR2 FVKESK. CDR3 in DNA: TGTGCCAGCAGCCAAGACGGCGGGACTGGCACAGATACGCAGTATTTT. Translated, it gives CASSQDGGTGTDTQYF. The complete variable domain, with remaining parts taken from reference TRBV14 and TRBJ2-3, reads EAGVTQFPSHSVIEKGQTVTLRCDPISGHDNLYWYRRVMGKEIKFLLHFVKESKQDESGMPNNRFLAERTGGTYSTLKVQPAELEDSGVYFCASSQDGGTGTDTQYFGPGTRLTVL.

The chain combines TRBV19 with TRBJ2-3; no clear D gene. CDR1 and CDR2 (germline): LNHDA, SQIVND (reference sequence). The germline V and J ends were trimmed by 1 base and 2 bases, with 10 bases remaining between them. The CDR3 consists of 15 residues. In nucleotides, the CDR3 is TGTGCCAGTAGTATAGCTGGCCTCACCACAGATACGCAGTATTTT. As protein: CASSIAGLTTDTQYF.

This chain joins TRBV10-3 and TRBJ1-2; 10 bases agree with TRBD1. The length of the CDR3 is 13 residues. In germline, CDR1 is ENHRY, CDR2 SYGVKD. Trimming cost V 9 bases and J 1 base; bases outside gene matches: 2. CDR3 sequence: CAIGQGDNYGYTF. CDR3 DNA sequence: TGTGCCATTGGACAGGGGGATAACTATGGCTACACCTTC.

The V and J genes are TRBV3-1 (or the pseudogene TRBV3-2) and TRBJ2-5; TRBD1 matches 7 bases. CDR1 and CDR2 (germline): LGHDT, YNNKEL (reference sequence). The CDR3 runs 15 residues. Trimming took 1 base from V and 2 from J; bases not matched to a gene: 4. CDR3 protein: CASSQVTQGQETQYF. DNA for the CDR3: TGTGCCAGCAGCCAAGTAACACAGGGGCAAGAGACCCAGTACTTC.

This chain links TRBV7-2 with TRBJ1-5; no clear D. The CDR3 consists of 15 residues. V lost 0 bases to trimming and J lost 2 bases, with 8 bases between them. Germline V lookup: CDR1 SGHTA, CDR2 FQGNSA. This chain's CDR3 is CASSLAGQGNQPQHF. The CDR3 coding sequence is TGTGCCAGCAGCTTAGCGGGCCAGGGCAATCAGCCCCAGCATTTT. The full variable domain, rest sourced from reference TRBV7-2 and TRBJ1-5, is GAGVSQSPSNKVTEKGKDVELRCDPISGHTALYWYRQSLGQGLEFLIYFQGNSAPDKSGLPSDRFSAERTGGSVSTLTIQRTQQEDSAVYLCASSLAGQGNQPQHFGDGTRLSIL.

J is TRBJ1-2 and V is TRBV2; 7 bases align to TRBD1. V was pared by 6 bases and J by 8 bases, with 27 bases of the junction left unmatched. CDR1 SNHLY and CDR2 FYNNEI come from the germline V gene. The CDR3 contains 19 residues. The chain's CDR3 is CASRIERQGLMLLEWGYTF. The CDR3 nucleotides read TGTGCCAGCAGGATTGAACGACAGGGCCTCATGTTGTTGGAGTGGGGCTACACCTTC.

The V call is TRBV12-3 or TRBV12-4, the J call TRBJ2-1, with a possible D match to TRBD2 (6 bases). Trimming shortened V by 3 bases and J by 8 bases, and 11 bases separated the two germline ends. The CDR3 loop spans 13 amino acids. DNA of the CDR3: TGTGCCAGCAGTTTCCGGGAGAGTTATGAGCAGTTCTTC. It is translated as CASSFRESYEQFF.

This sequence joins TRBV19 and TRBJ2-1; no clear D gene. The germline V gene encodes CDR1 LNHDA and CDR2 SQIVND (reference sequence). This CDR3 has 12 amino acids. V lost 4 bases and J 8 bases, leaving 9 bases between the germline ends. The CDR3 sequence: CASSNPQDEQFF. The CDR3 coding sequence is TGTGCCAGTAGTAACCCCCAGGATGAGCAGTTCTTC.

The chain employs TRBV18 and TRBJ2-1; D remains unclear. Trimming pared 3 bases from V and 0 bases from J, leaving 12 bases between. CDR1 KGHSH and CDR2 LQKENI come from the germline V gene. The CDR3 length is 16 residues. CDR3 in DNA: TGTGCCAGCTCACCGATCTTAGCCCACTCCTACAATGAGCAGTTCTTC. Protein: CASSPILAHSYNEQFF.

V gene TRBV20-1 combines with J gene TRBJ1-2; D may be TRBD1 (5 bases). This CDR3 region has 16 residues. V lost 3 bases to trimming and J lost 0 bases, with 17 bases between them. Looked up from germline, CDR1 is DFQATT and CDR2 is SNEGSKA (reference sequence). The CDR3, as DNA: TGCAGTGCTAGTAGGGCAGGGCGGCCTGCTAACTATGGCTACACCTTC. Its protein is CSASRAGRPANYGYTF.

In the case of this clone: A read error may account for a junction end that differs from germline. The same CDR3 arises from other DNA sequences in this sample as well. This chain uses TRBV7-9 with TRBJ2-7, with 10 bases fitting TRBD1. Per germline, CDR1 SEHNR and CDR2 FQNEAQ (reference sequence). CDR3 length: 15 amino acids. Written as DNA, the CDR3 is TGTGCCAGCAGCCGTTACGGGACAGGGGTACACGAGCAGTACTTT. Its protein is CASSRYGTGVHEQYF.

V usage is TRBV5-4 and J usage is TRBJ2-1; 9 bases line up with TRBD2. The V segment lost 3 bases and the J segment 6 bases; nucleotides outside the gene matches: 4. There are 14 residues in the CDR3. CDR1 is SGHNT and CDR2 is YYREEE in the germline V gene (reference sequence). CDR3 region: CASSSETSGNEQFF. CDR3 bases: TGTGCCAGCAGCTCTGAGACTAGCGGCAATGAGCAGTTCTTC.

This clone was recorded only once. This rearrangement joins TRBV28 to TRBJ2-1; a weak D match, TRBD2 (5 bases). This CDR3 spans 12 amino acids. Germline assignment: CDR1 MDHEN and CDR2 SYDVKM. Trimming pared 2 bases from V and 10 bases from J, leaving 9 bases between. CDR3 DNA sequence: TGTGCCAGCAGTTTAGGGGAGACCGAGCAGTTCTTC. It translates to CASSLGETEQFF.

This clone has a single count. The rearrangement uses TRBV28 and TRBJ2-7; weak D call: TRBD1 (6 bases). V shed 5 bases and J shed 2 bases, with 10 bases lying between them. Germline CDR1 reads MDHEN; CDR2 reads SYDVKM. This CDR3 has 13 residues. CDR3 DNA: TGTGCCAGCAGTCCGGGACAAACCTACGAGCAGTACTTC. The encoded protein is CASSPGQTYEQYF. The full variable domain, in which reference TRBV28 and TRBJ2-7 provide the parts outside the CDR3, is DVKVTQSSRYLVKRTGEKVFLECVQDMDHENMFWYRQDPGLGLRLIYFSYDVKMKEKGDIPEGYSVSREKKERFSLILESASTNQTSMYLCASSPGQTYEQYFGPGTRLTVT.

The count of this clone is one. The J gene is TRBJ1-3, the V gene TRBV6-2 or TRBV6-3, with 7 bases that match TRBD1. Germline V gives CDR1 MNHEY, CDR2 SVGEGT. V trimming: 6 bases; J trimming: 0 bases; junction bases outside the gene matches: 14. This CDR3 contains 18 residues. This CDR3 is CASSRDRGDLNSGNTIYF. CDR3 nucleotide sequence: TGTGCCAGCAGCCGGGACAGAGGGGACTTGAACTCTGGAAACACCATATATTTT.

V is TRBV7-9 and J is TRBJ2-4; 9 nucleotides match TRBD1. Germline V gene lookup returns CDR1 SEHNR and CDR2 FQNEAQ (reference sequence). This CDR3 has 14 amino acids. V trimming: 4 bases; J trimming: 8 bases; junction bases outside the gene matches: 6. As DNA, the CDR3 is TGTGCCAGCAGCTGGGGACAGGGAGGGGACATTCAGTACTTC. Its translation is CASSWGQGGDIQYF.

The chain has TRBV28 and TRBJ1-1, with a possible D match to TRBD1 (6 bases). Germline V gene data show CDR1 as MDHEN and CDR2 as SYDVKM. The V end lost 1 base, the J end lost 4 bases, and 22 bases lay between the germline ends. The length of the CDR3 is 18 residues. The CDR3 DNA sequence: TGTGCCAGCAGTTTATCACAGGGTACGTTAGGTGTAGGCACTGAAGCTTTCTTT. This translates into CASSLSQGTLGVGTEAFF.

The gene calls are TRBV19 and TRBJ2-7; D gene ambiguous. The CDR3 runs to 13 residues. V was clipped by 6 bases and J by 2 bases, with 11 bases between them. Germline CDR1 and CDR2: LNHDA and SQIVND (reference sequence). DNA of the CDR3: TGTGCCAGTAGCAAAGCGCCGGCCTACGAGCAGTACTTC. This codes for CASSKAPAYEQYF.

The chain is built from TRBV29-1 and TRBJ2-1; 13 bases map to TRBD2. The germline CDR1 and CDR2 sequences are SQVTM and ANQGSEA. The trim removed 0 bases at V and 9 bases at J, leaving 8 bases unmatched. This CDR3 has 16 residues. The CDR3 sequence is CSVEDRTSGGGGEQFF. In DNA form, the CDR3 reads TGCAGCGTTGAAGATCGGACTAGCGGGGGAGGGGGTGAGCAGTTCTTC.

The rearrangement links TRBV7-2 to TRBJ2-5, with 8 bases fitting TRBD1. J gave up 9 bases and V 2 bases, and 8 bases lay outside the gene matches. The CDR3 loop spans 14 amino acids. Germline CDR1 reads SGHTA; CDR2 reads FQGNSA. The CDR3 DNA reads as TGTGCCAGCAGCTTACCGGGACAGGCCTTTCCCCAGTACTTC. Translation: CASSLPGQAFPQYF.

The chain links TRBV11-3 to TRBJ2-7; D might be TRBD1 (6 bases). Trimming removed 0 bases from V and 6 bases from J, with 12 bases in between. Germline V gives CDR1 SGHNT, CDR2 YENEEA. The CDR3 runs to 14 residues. The chain's CDR3 is CASSLDPTGIEQYF. As DNA, the CDR3 is TGTGCCAGCAGCTTAGACCCCACAGGGATCGAGCAGTACTTC.

J is TRBJ2-7 and V is TRBV3-1 (or the pseudogene TRBV3-2), with D possibly being TRBD2 (5 bases). The CDR3 is 14 residues long. The germline CDR1 and CDR2 sequences are LGHDT and YNNKEL (reference sequence). Trimming pared 5 bases from V and 4 bases from J, leaving 15 bases between. DNA of the CDR3: TGTGCCAGCAGCAATGGAGGTATCAGGTACGAGCAGTACTTC. Amino acid sequence: CASSNGGIRYEQYF.

In this sample, this clone turned up a few times. V and J are TRBV27 and TRBJ2-7; the D is unclear. Germline lookup yields CDR1 MNHEY and CDR2 SMNVEV (reference sequence). V lost 4 bases and J 0 bases, leaving 10 bases between the germline ends. The length of the CDR3 is 14 residues. The CDR3 sequence: CASSYQWSSYEQYF. Here the CDR3 DNA reads TGTGCCAGCAGTTATCAATGGAGCTCCTACGAGCAGTACTTC.

This chain links TRBV5-1 with TRBJ1-4; 7 bases match TRBD1. CDR3 length equals 15 residues. Unmatched junction bases numbered 8, after V lost 5 bases and J lost 4 bases. Germline assignment: CDR1 SGHRS and CDR2 YFSETQ. The CDR3 DNA sequence: TGCGCCAGCAGTTCCGGGACAGAACTTAATGAAAAACTGTTTTTT. Protein product: CASSSGTELNEKLFF.

Written as DNA, the CDR3 is TGTGCCAGCACCGTGGATGAGGCGACCCAGTACTTC. Translated: CASTVDEATQYF. The gene calls are TRBV11-2 and TRBJ2-5; D unclear. Germline CDR1 SGHAT, CDR2 FQNNGV. Trimming took 7 bases from V and 7 from J, leaving 13 bases between them. This CDR3 has 12 amino acids.

This clone was observed a handful of times. The chain has TRBV29-1 and TRBJ2-3; TRBD2 agrees at 11 bases. Trimming removed 2 bases from V and 4 bases from J; junction bases left unmatched: 8. CDR3 length: 16 amino acids. Germline V lookup: CDR1 SQVTM, CDR2 ANQGSEA. CDR3 in amino acids: CSVEPFSGGAADTQYF. In DNA, the CDR3 is TGCAGCGTTGAACCTTTTAGCGGGGGGGCCGCAGATACGCAGTATTTT.

The chain recombines TRBV28 with TRBJ1-1; 8 bases agree with TRBD1. The CDR3 consists of 13 residues. Germline V gives CDR1 MDHEN, CDR2 SYDVKM. The junction had 4 bases not matched to a gene; V was cut back by 9 bases and J by 1 base. CDR3 sequence (DNA): TGTGCCAGTCGGACAGGGCAGAACACTGAAGCTTTCTTT. The encoded protein is CASRTGQNTEAFF.